This TCR beta chain is from a study of shared clonotypes between healthy human individuals. Study results and limitations: An effect of sequencing depth on clonotype sharing among donors was expected.

The assay was immunoSEQ multiplex PCR, and TCRdb's table has in-frame clones only and misses some. The table shows under 1 million clones, with approximately 97% occurring only once. Trimming cost V 4 bases and J 2 bases, with 15 bases left between them. The CDR3 covers 15 residues. Germline V CDR1 and CDR2: SGHRS, YFSETQ. Terminally differentiated effector memory CD45RA+ cells were excluded from the naive CD8 cells, which were CD45RO-negative and positively selected for CCR7. The study drew its donors from healthy HIV-negative adults without recent acute infections or vaccinations. Of note for this clone: Its antigen is undetermined.

J is TRBJ1-1 and V is TRBV5-1; TRBD1 might be the D (6 bases). The sequence came from a man aged 25 to 40 in good health. Specimen: naive CD8+ T cells sorted from blood. CDR3 residues: CASSDTGYGNTEAFF. As DNA, the CDR3 is TGCGCCAGCAGCGACACAGGGTACGGTAACACTGAAGCTTTCTTT.